This TCR beta chain was identified in a study of cytomegalovirus exposure and HLA in healthy donors. About the study: Most donors, about 82% of 350 to 450 genotyped, fell in the Caucasian-associated ancestry cluster.

In the PCR, 60 Vbeta and 13 Jbeta primers were used. Authors' analysis steps: As a later analysis found, there were 82 million or so unique TCR beta chains, of which roughly 11 million were shared. Sequenced by immunoSEQ multiplex PCR; TCRdb stores in-frame clones only, minus some. V and J calls and clone size are those listed in that table; D and trimming were worked out from the DNA. The data contain about 160,000 clones, 75% to 80% of them seen just once; the ten biggest clones take up 3% to 3.5%. V lost 0 bases and J 5 bases, leaving 17 bases between the germline ends. The CDR3 runs 17 residues. The germline V gene encodes CDR1 MGHRA and CDR2 YSYEKL. Points from the study as a whole: Cytomegalovirus status was reportedly diagnosed by the classifier with high specificity and sensitivity.

On this clone itself: Its antigen is not identified.

The specimen sequenced was PBMCs. The receptor's source is a woman aged 40-49 years in good health and CMV-seronegative. This sequence joins TRBV4-1 and TRBJ1-5; D possibly corresponds to TRBD1 (6 bases). CDR3 residues: CASSQDPGGGPYQPQHF. Written as DNA, the CDR3 is TGCGCCAGCAGCCAAGATCCGGGAGGGGGGCCCTATCAGCCCCAGCATTTT.